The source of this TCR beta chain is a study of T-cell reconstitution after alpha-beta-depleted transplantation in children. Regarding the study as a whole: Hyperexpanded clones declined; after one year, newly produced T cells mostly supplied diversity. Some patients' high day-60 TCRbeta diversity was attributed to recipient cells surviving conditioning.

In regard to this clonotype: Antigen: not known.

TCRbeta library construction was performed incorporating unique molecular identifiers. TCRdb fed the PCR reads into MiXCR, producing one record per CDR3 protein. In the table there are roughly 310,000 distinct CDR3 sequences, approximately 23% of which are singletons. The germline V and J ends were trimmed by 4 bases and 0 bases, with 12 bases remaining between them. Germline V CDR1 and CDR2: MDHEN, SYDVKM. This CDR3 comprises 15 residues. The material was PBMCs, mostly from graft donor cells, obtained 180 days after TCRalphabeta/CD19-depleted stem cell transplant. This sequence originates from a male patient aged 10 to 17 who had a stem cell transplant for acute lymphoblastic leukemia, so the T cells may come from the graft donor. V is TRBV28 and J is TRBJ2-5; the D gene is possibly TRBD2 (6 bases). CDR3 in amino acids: CASSWGSGHQETQYF. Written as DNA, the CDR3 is TGTGCCAGCAGTTGGGGTAGCGGACACCAAGAGACCCAGTACTTC.